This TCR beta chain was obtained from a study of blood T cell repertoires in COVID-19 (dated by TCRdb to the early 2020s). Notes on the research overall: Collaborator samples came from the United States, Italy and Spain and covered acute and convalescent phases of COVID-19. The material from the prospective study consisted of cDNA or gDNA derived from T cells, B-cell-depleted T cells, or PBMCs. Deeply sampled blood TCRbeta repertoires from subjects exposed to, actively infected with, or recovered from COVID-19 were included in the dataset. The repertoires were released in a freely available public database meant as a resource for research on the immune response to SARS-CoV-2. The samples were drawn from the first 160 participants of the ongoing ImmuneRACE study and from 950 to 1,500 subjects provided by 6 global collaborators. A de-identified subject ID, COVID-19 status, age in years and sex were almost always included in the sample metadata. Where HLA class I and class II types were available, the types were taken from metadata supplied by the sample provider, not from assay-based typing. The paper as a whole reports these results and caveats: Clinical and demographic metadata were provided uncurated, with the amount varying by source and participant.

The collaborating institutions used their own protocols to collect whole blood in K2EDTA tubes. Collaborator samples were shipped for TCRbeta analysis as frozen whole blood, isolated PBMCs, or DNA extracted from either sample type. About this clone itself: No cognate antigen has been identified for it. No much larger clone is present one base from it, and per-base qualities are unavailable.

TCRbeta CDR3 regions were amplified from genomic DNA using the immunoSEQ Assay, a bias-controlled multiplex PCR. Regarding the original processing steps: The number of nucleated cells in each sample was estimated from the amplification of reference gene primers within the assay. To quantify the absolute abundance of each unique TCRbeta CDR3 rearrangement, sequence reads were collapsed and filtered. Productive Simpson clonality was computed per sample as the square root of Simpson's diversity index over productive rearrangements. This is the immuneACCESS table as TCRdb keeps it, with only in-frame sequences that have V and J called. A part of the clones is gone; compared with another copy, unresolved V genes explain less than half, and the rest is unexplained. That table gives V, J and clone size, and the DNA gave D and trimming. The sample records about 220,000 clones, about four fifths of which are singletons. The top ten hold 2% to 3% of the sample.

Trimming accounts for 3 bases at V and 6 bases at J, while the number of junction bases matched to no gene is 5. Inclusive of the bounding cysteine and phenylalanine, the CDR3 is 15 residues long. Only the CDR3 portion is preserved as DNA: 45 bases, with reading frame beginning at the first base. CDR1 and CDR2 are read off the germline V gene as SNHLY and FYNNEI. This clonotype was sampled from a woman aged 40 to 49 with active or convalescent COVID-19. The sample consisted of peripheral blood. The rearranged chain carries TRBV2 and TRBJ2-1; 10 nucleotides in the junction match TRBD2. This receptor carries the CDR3 CASSESGRGINEQFF. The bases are TGTGCCAGCAGTGAGAGCGGGAGGGGTATCAATGAGCAGTTCTTC.